The next 18 T cell receptor beta chains were all read from a single sample in a study of human T cells and chemical hapten exposure. Time point: patch test 1, 2 weeks after DPC sensitization. Sample treatment: therapeutic diphenylcyclopropenone sensitization with weekly scalp DPC. TCRdb reprocessed the RACE reads with MiXCR, giving one entry per CDR3 protein. The sample has some 180,000 distinct CDR3 sequences, about a fifth seen once. The source material was whole blood, sampled in connection with sensitization to the hapten diphenylcyclopropenone (DPC). The source is a woman aged 50 to 60 with alopecia areata. Some clones in this sample may be carry-over from other donors' samples.

This clonotype occurred a few times. The gene calls are TRBV6-1 and TRBJ2-1; 13 nucleotides align to TRBD2. This CDR3 has 19 residues. Germline trimming cut 3 bases from V and 6 bases from J; bases unmatched to any gene: 14. CDR1 MNHNS and CDR2 SASEGT come from the germline V gene. The CDR3 spells CASSDLPPATSGRANEQFF. In DNA form, the CDR3 reads TGTGCCAGCAGTGATCTCCCCCCCGCTACTAGCGGGAGGGCCAATGAGCAGTTCTTC.

V and J are TRBV11-1 and TRBJ2-7; 10 bases map to TRBD2. The CDR3 totals 18 residues. CDR1 is SGHAT, CDR2 FQDESV, per germline (reference sequence). V gave up 2 bases and J gave up 1 base; unmatched junction bases: 11. The CDR3 nucleotides are TGTGCCAGCAGCTTATTGGTGACTAGCGGGTGGCCTTCCTACGAGCAGTACTTC. It yields the protein CASSLLVTSGWPSYEQYF. Full variable domain (outside the CDR3, taken from reference TRBV11-1 and TRBJ2-7): EAEVAQSPRYKITEKSQAVAFWCDPISGHATLYWYRQILGQGPELLVQFQDESVVDDSQLPKDRFSAERLKGVDSTLKIQPAELGDSAMYLCASSLLVTSGWPSYEQYFGPGTRLTVT.

V is TRBV9 and J is TRBJ1-5, with D maybe TRBD1 (5 bases). This CDR3 is built from 15 residues. With 4 bases removed from V and 0 bases from J, the gap between germline ends came to 11 bases. Germline V CDR1 and CDR2: SGDLS, YYNGEE. CDR3 coding DNA: TGTGCCAGCAGCTCAAGGGGCAATAGCAATCAGCCCCAGCATTTT. It translates to CASSSRGNSNQPQHF. The whole variable domain, remainder taken from reference TRBV9 and TRBJ1-5, is DSGVTQTPKHLITATGQRVTLRCSPRSGDLSVYWYQQSLDQGLQFLIQYYNGEERAKGNILERFSAQQFPDLHSELNLSSLELGDSALYFCASSSRGNSNQPQHFGDGTRLSIL.

The genes are TRBV15 and TRBJ2-6; a weak D match, TRBD1 (5 bases). The germline V gene has CDR1 LNHNV and CDR2 YYDKDF (reference sequence). The germline V and J ends were trimmed by 3 bases and 2 bases, with 11 bases remaining between them. CDR3 length: 16 residues. The CDR3 sequence is CATSRDQGTGANVLTF. DNA of the CDR3: TGTGCCACCAGCAGGGATCAGGGTACTGGGGCCAACGTCCTGACTTTC.

The chain links TRBV3-1 to TRBJ2-7, with 11 bases that match TRBD2. There are 15 residues in the CDR3. Germline CDR1 is LGHDT and CDR2 is YNNKEL (reference sequence). V shed 4 bases and J 5 bases; nucleotides not matched to a gene: 7. The CDR3 region is CASSLTSGRWNEQYF. CDR3 sequence (DNA): TGTGCCAGCAGCCTCACTAGCGGGAGATGGAACGAGCAGTACTTC.

The chain recombines TRBV29-1 with TRBJ1-4; a possible D gene is TRBD1 (6 bases). The V gene lost 1 base and the J gene lost 7 bases, with 13 bases spanning the gap. The CDR3 length is 14 residues. The germline V gene has CDR1 SQVTM and CDR2 ANQGSEA. This chain's CDR3 is CSVEGGRGTEKLFF. In DNA form, the CDR3 reads TGCAGCGTTGAAGGAGGCAGGGGAACTGAAAAACTGTTTTTT.

In this sample, this clonotype turned up many times. V usage is TRBV29-1 and J usage is TRBJ1-1; no clear D. With 1 base removed from V and 6 bases from J, the gap between germline ends came to 9 bases. Germline V gene lookup returns CDR1 SQVTM and CDR2 ANQGSEA. The CDR3 consists of 12 residues. The CDR3 here is CSVEALVAEAFF. The CDR3 nucleotides are TGCAGCGTTGAAGCGTTGGTCGCTGAAGCTTTCTTT. Filled out from reference TRBV29-1 and TRBJ1-1, the complete variable domain reads SAVISQKPSRDICQRGTSLTIQCQVDSQVTMMFWYRQQPGQSLTLIATANQGSEATYESGFVIDKFPISRPNLTFSTLTVSNMSPEDSSIYLCSVEALVAEAFFGQGTRLTVV.

V is TRBV20-1 and J is TRBJ2-1; weak D call: TRBD2 (6 bases). There are 14 residues in the CDR3. Trimming cost V 5 bases and J 6 bases, with 17 bases left between them. The germline V gene encodes CDR1 DFQATT and CDR2 SNEGSKA (reference sequence). CDR3 sequence: CSACRDLTGNEQFF. In nucleotides, the CDR3 is TGCAGTGCTTGCCGGGACTTGACGGGCAATGAGCAGTTCTTC.

In regard to this clonotype: The junction differs from germline at one of its ends, possibly a read error. This sequence joins TRBV7-7 and TRBJ2-2, with TRBD2 matching 7 bases. Per germline, CDR1 SSHAT and CDR2 FNYEAQ (reference sequence). The CDR3 has 17 residues. CDR3 DNA: TGTGCTAGCAGCCGAACTGACGGAAGAGTGGGAGGGGGGGAGCTGTTTTTT. Its protein product is CASSRTDGRVGGGELFF.

In its sample, this clonotype was seen a few times. The chain is built from TRBV20-1 and TRBJ2-3, with D maybe TRBD2 (6 bases). From germline, CDR1 is DFQATT and CDR2 SNEGSKA (reference sequence). Trimming took off 6 bases at V and 1 base at J, with 11 bases between the two ends. CDR3 length: 13 amino acids. CDR3 sequence reads: CSASTGGTDTQYF. The CDR3 DNA follows: TGCAGTGCCTCCACGGGAGGCACAGATACGCAGTATTTT.

Only a few counts were recorded for this clonotype. This chain joins TRBV20-1 and TRBJ2-5; TRBD1 aligns across 8 bases. This CDR3 region has 14 residues. V trimming: 2 bases; J trimming: 5 bases; junction bases outside the gene matches: 7. Germline V gene lookup returns CDR1 DFQATT and CDR2 SNEGSKA (reference sequence). CDR3 in amino acids: CSARLPGGGETQYF. CDR3 bases: TGCAGTGCTAGACTCCCAGGGGGCGGCGAGACCCAGTACTTC.

The rearrangement links TRBV29-1 to TRBJ2-2; 10 nucleotides match TRBD1. V trimming: 6 bases; J trimming: 5 bases; junction bases outside the gene matches: 9. Germline CDR1 and CDR2: SQVTM and ANQGSEA. This CDR3 comprises 15 residues. CDR3 DNA: TGCAGCGTCTGGGACAGGGGAGGTTCAACCGGGGAGCTGTTTTTT. Protein sequence: CSVWDRGGSTGELFF.

The rearrangement links TRBV29-1 to TRBJ2-5; D uncertain. The CDR3 has 11 residues. Trimming shortened V by 6 bases and J by 5 bases, and 10 bases separated the two germline ends. Germline V gene sequence: CDR1 SQVTM, CDR2 ANQGSEA. CDR3: CSVRPGETQYF. As DNA, the CDR3 is TGCAGCGTCCGACCTGGGGAGACCCAGTACTTC.

The chain carries TRBV3-1 and TRBJ2-5; possibly TRBD1 for D (6 bases). V was trimmed by 3 bases and J by 7 bases, leaving 15 bases between them. The CDR3 loop spans 14 amino acids. Germline V gives CDR1 LGHDT, CDR2 YNNKEL (reference sequence). The CDR3 here is CASSQRASRGTQYF. Here the CDR3 DNA reads TGTGCCAGCAGCCAGCGCGCCAGCAGGGGGACCCAGTACTTC.

The table lists this clonotype with a few counts. This chain uses TRBV14 with TRBJ1-1; tentatively, D is TRBD1 (5 bases). The V end lost 1 base, the J end lost 7 bases, and 16 bases lay between the germline ends. The CDR3 covers 15 residues. Germline CDR1 SGHDN, CDR2 FVKESK. CDR3 DNA sequence: TGTGCCAGCAGCCAAGGAACTGTAGGGGCGATTGAAGCTTTCTTT. This gives the protein CASSQGTVGAIEAFF.

The table lists this clonotype with many counts. The chain employs TRBV12-3 or TRBV12-4 and TRBJ2-5; D is perhaps TRBD1 or TRBD2 (5 bases each). The CDR3 runs 12 residues. V was clipped by 5 bases and J by 3 bases, with 7 bases between them. Here the CDR3 reads CASSRGEETQYF. CDR3 nucleotide sequence: TGTGCCAGCAGTCGAGGGGAAGAGACCCAGTACTTC.

This chain uses TRBV11-2 with TRBJ2-7; perhaps D is TRBD1 or TRBD2 (7 bases each). The CDR3 spans 15 residues. Deletions cut 4 bases from V and 2 bases from J, with 15 bases between. Germline V gives CDR1 SGHAT, CDR2 FQNNGV. The CDR3 nucleotides are TGTGCCAGCAGCTCGAGACAGGGAGGGACCTACGAGCAGTACTTC. Translating it yields CASSSRQGGTYEQYF.

This clonotype was counted between two and nine times. The chain combines TRBV11-2 with TRBJ2-1; 12 bases match TRBD2. Germline V CDR1 and CDR2: SGHAT, FQNNGV. This CDR3 is built from 17 residues. With 5 bases clipped from V and 4 bases from J, the junction kept 9 bases outside the gene matches. This chain's CDR3 is CASSPRTSGDFYNEQFF. Written as DNA, the CDR3 is TGTGCCAGCAGCCCCAGGACTAGCGGGGATTTTTACAATGAGCAGTTCTTC.